This T cell receptor (beta chain) was recovered during a study of T cells in Graves' hyperthyroidism and ophthalmopathy. The CDR3 runs to 14 residues. Germline values: CDR1 MNHNS, CDR2 SASEGT. V lost 5 bases to trimming and J lost 7 bases, with 17 bases between them. Regarding the study as a whole: The model's output predicted ophthalmopathy at a median of about 5.9 months prior to onset. Most thyroid clonotypes expanded above 0.001 were also detected in blood. Ophthalmopathy and stable hyperthyroidism were separated by a 13 V-J model.

Newly diagnosed hyperthyroidism, duration under 2 months, in patients aged 18 to 65. TCR beta CDR3 regions were amplified from RNA transcripts. Initially, a first-round RT-PCR of the TCR CDR3 employed the HTBI primer set. One entry per CDR3 protein results from TCRdb running MiXCR on the multiplex PCR reads. The sample contains some 98,000 distinct CDR3 sequences, 35% to 45% of which appear only once. This clonotype was recorded at least ten times. Antigen unknown. Specimen: peripheral blood or thyroid tissue (not recorded which). The chain couples TRBV6-1 to TRBJ2-5, with a tentative D call TRBD2 (5 bases). The receptor's source is a woman aged 25 to 39 with Graves' hyperthyroidism. The CDR3: CASSKLEVGSTQYF. The CDR3 DNA reads as TGTGCCAGCAGTAAACTAGAGGTTGGGTCGACCCAGTACTTC.